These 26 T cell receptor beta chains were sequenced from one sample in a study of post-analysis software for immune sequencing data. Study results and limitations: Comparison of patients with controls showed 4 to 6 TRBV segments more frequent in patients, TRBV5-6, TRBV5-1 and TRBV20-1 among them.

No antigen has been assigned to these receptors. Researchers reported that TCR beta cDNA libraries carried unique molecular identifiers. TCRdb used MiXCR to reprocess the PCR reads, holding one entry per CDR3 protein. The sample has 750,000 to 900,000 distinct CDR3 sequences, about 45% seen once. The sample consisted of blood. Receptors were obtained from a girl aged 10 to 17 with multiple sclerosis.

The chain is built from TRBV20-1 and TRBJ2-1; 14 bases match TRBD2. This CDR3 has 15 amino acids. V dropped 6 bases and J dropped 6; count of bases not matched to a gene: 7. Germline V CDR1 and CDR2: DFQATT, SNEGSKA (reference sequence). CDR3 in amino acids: CSAMTSGRAVNEQFF. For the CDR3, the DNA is TGCAGTGCCATGACTAGCGGGAGGGCGGTCAATGAGCAGTTCTTC.

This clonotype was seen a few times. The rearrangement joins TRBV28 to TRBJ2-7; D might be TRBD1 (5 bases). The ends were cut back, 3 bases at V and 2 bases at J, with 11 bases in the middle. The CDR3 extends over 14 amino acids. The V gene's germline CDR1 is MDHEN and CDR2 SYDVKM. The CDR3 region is CASSFLTATYEQYF. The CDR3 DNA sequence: TGTGCCAGCAGTTTCCTGACAGCCACCTACGAGCAGTACTTC. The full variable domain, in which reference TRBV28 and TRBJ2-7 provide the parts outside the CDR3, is DVKVTQSSRYLVKRTGEKVFLECVQDMDHENMFWYRQDPGLGLRLIYFSYDVKMKEKGDIPEGYSVSREKKERFSLILESASTNQTSMYLCASSFLTATYEQYFGPGTRLTVT.

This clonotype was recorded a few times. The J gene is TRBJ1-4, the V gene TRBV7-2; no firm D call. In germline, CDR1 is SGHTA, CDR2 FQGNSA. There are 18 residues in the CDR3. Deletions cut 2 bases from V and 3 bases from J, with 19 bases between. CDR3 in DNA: TGTGCCAGCAGCTTACCTCGAGAAGAGGCGCCGGCTAATGAAAAACTGTTTTTT. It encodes CASSLPREEAPANEKLFF.

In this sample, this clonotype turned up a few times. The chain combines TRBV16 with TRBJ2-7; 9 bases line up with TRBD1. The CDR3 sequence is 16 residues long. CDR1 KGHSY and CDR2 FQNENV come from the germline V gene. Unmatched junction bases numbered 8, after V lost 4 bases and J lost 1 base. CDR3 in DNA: TGTGCCAGCAGCCCCCTCGGGACAGGGAATTCCTACGAGCAGTACTTC. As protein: CASSPLGTGNSYEQYF.

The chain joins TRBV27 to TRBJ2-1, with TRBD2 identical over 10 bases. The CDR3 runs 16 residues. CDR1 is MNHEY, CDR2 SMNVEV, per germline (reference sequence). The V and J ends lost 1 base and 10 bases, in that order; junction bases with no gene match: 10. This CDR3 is CASSLFSGRAAGEQFF. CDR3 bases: TGTGCCAGCAGTTTATTCAGCGGGAGGGCCGCCGGGGAGCAGTTCTTC.

The CDR3, as DNA: TGCGCCAGCAGCCAAGCGGGTTTAAGCTCCTACGAGCAGTACTTC. Protein sequence: CASSQAGLSSYEQYF. The chain carries TRBV4-1 and TRBJ2-7, with D hard to call. V shed 1 base and J shed 0 bases, with 10 bases lying between them. The germline gives CDR1 MGHRA, CDR2 YSYEKL. CDR3 size: 15 residues.

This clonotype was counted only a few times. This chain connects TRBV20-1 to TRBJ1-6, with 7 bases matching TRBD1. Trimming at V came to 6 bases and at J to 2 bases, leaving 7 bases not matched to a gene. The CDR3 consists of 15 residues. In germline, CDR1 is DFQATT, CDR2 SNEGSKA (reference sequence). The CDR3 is CSASDRDPYNSPLHF. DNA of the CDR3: TGCAGTGCCTCCGACAGGGACCCCTATAATTCACCCCTCCACTTT.

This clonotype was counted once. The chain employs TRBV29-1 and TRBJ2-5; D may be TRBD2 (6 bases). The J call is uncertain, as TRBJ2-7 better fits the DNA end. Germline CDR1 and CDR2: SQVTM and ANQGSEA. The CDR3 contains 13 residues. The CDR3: CSVEGLVENEQYF. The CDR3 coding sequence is TGCAGCGTTGAGGGACTGGTAGAAAACGAGCAGTACTTC.

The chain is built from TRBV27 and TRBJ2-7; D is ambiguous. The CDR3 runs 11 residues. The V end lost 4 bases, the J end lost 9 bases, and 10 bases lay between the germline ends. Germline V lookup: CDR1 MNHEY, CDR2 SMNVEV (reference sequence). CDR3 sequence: CASSYLSRQYF. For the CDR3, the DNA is TGTGCCAGCAGTTACCTATCTCGGCAGTACTTC.

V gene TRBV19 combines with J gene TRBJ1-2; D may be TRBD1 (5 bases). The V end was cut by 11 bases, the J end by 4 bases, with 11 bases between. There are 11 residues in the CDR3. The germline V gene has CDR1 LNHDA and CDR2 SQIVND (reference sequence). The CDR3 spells CAAGVGYGYTF. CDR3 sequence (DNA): TGTGCCGCGGGGGTCGGCTATGGCTACACCTTC.

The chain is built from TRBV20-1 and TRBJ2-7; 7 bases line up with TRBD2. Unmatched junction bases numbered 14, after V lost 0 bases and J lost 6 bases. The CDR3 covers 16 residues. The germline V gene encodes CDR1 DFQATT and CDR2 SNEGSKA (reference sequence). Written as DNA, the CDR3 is TGCAGTGCTAGAGATATAGTGGCGGGAGCGGGCCTCGAGCAGTACTTC. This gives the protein CSARDIVAGAGLEQYF.

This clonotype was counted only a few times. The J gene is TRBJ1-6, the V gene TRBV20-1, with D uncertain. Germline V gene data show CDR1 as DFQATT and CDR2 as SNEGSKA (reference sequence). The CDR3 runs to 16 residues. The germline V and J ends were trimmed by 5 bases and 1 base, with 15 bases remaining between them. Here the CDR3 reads CSASLRDGSYNSPLHF. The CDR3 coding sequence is TGCAGTGCTTCATTAAGGGATGGTTCCTATAATTCACCCCTCCACTTT.

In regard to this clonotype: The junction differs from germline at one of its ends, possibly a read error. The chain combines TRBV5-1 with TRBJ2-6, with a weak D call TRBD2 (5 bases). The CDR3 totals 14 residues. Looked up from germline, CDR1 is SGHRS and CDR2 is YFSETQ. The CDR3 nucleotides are TGCGCCGGCAGCTTGGGAGCAGGGGCCAACGTCCTGACTTTC. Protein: CAGSLGAGANVLTF. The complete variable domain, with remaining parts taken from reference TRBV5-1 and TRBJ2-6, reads KAGVTQTPRYLIKTRGQQVTLSCSPISGHRSVSWYQQTPGQGLQFLFEYFSETQRNKGNFPGRFSGRQFSNSRSEMNVSTLELGDSALYLCAGSLGAGANVLTFGAGSRLTVL.

The CDR3 region has the DNA TGTGCCAGCAGTTACTCGGGGGGGGGAGGCAAAAACATTCAGTACTTC. It encodes CASSYSGGGGKNIQYF. The chain recombines TRBV6-5 with TRBJ2-4; 7 positions agree with TRBD2. V shed 0 bases and J 3 bases; nucleotides not matched to a gene: 5. This CDR3 has 16 residues. CDR1 and CDR2 (germline): MNHEY, SVGAGI.

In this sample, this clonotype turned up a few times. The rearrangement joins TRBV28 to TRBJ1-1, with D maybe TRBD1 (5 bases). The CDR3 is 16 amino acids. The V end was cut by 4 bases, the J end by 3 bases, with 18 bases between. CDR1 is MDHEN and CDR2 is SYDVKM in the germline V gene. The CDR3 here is CASSSVSGGGDTEAFF. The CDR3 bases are TGTGCCAGCAGTTCCGTGTCAGGTGGAGGGGACACTGAAGCTTTCTTT. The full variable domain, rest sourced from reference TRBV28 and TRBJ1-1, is DVKVTQSSRYLVKRTGEKVFLECVQDMDHENMFWYRQDPGLGLRLIYFSYDVKMKEKGDIPEGYSVSREKKERFSLILESASTNQTSMYLCASSSVSGGGDTEAFFGQGTRLTVV.

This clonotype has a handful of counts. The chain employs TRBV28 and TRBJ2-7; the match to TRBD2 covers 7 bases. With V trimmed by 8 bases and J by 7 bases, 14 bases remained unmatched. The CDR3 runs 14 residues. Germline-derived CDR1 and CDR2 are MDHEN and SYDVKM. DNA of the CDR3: TGTGCCAGCTATATGACTAGCCTCCTCGGGGAGCAGTACTTC. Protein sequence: CASYMTSLLGEQYF.

Here the CDR3 DNA reads TGCAGTGCTATGGGACTAGCGGGAGACTCCTACAATGAGCAGTTCTTC. Translating gives CSAMGLAGDSYNEQFF. This rearrangement joins TRBV20-1 to TRBJ2-1; the match to TRBD2 covers 14 bases. After removal of 4 bases from V and 0 bases from J, the junction contained 2 bases not matched to a gene. Germline-derived CDR1 and CDR2 are DFQATT and SNEGSKA (reference sequence). The CDR3 is 16 residues long.

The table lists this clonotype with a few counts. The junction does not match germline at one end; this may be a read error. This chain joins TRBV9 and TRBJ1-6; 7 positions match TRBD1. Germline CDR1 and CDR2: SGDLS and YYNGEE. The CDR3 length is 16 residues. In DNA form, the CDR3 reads TGTGCCAGCAGCGTAGGAGGGGGCCAGGATAATTCGCCCCTCCACTTT. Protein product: CASSVGGGQDNSPLHF. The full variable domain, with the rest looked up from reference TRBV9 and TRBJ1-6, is DSGVTQTPKHLITATGQRVTLRCSPRSGDLSVYWYQQSLDQGLQFLIQYYNGEERAKGNILERFSAQQFPDLHSELNLSSLELGDSALYFCASSVGGGQDNSPLHFGNGTRLTVT.

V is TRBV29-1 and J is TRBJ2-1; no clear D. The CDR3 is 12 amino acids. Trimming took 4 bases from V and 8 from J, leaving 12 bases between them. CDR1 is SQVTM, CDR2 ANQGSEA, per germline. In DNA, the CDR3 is TGCAGCGTTGTGAACCTATCGTATGAGCAGTTCTTC. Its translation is CSVVNLSYEQFF.

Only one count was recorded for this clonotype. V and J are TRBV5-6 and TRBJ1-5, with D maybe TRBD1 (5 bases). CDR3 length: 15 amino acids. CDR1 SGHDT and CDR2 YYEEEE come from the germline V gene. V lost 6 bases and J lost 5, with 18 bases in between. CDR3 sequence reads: CASTLGGGRHQPQHF. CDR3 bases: TGTGCCAGCACCCTGGGGGGAGGGAGGCATCAGCCCCAGCATTTT.

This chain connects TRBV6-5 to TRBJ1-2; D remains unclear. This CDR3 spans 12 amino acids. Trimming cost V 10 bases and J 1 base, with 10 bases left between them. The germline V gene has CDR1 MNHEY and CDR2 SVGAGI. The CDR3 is CATTTVNYGYTF. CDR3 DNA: TGTGCCACGACGACGGTTAACTATGGCTACACCTTC.

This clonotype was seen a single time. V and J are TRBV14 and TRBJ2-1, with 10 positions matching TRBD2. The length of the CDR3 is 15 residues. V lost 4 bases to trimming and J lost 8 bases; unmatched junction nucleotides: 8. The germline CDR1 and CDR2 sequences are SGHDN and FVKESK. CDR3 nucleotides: TGTGCCAGCAGCCCCCTAGCGGGAGTCTTCCATGAGCAGTTCTTC. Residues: CASSPLAGVFHEQFF.

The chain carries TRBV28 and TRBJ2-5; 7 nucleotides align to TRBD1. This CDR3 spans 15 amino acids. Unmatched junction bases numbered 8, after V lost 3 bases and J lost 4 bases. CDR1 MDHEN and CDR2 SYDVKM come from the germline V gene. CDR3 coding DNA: TGTGCCAGCAGTTTCGTACAGGGGTGGGGAGAGACCCAGTACTTC. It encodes CASSFVQGWGETQYF.

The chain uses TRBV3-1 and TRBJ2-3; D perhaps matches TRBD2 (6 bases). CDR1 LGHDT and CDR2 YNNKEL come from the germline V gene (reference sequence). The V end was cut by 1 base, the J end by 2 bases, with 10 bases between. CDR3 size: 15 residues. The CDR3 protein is CASSQVSGYTDTQYF. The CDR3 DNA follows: TGTGCCAGCAGCCAAGTTAGCGGTTACACAGATACGCAGTATTTT.

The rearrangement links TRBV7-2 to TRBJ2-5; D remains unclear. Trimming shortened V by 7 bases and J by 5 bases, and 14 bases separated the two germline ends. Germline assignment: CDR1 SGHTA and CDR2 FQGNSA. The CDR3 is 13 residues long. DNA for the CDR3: TGTGCCAGCAACCCTAGGATAAGCGAGACCCAGTACTTC. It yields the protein CASNPRISETQYF.

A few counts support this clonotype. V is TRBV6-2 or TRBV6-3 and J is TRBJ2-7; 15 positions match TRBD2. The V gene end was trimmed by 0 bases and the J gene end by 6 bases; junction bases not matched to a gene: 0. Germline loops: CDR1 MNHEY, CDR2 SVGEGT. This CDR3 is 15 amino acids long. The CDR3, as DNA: TGTGCCAGCAGTTACTCGGGACTAGCGGGAGGCGAGCAGTACTTC. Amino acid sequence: CASSYSGLAGGEQYF.